The sequence of this TCR beta chain was determined in a study of OX40 agonist ivuxolimab in advanced cancers. The CDR3 is 14 residues long. V was pared by 10 bases and J by 3 bases, with 5 bases of the junction left unmatched. CDR1 and CDR2 from the germline V gene are ENHRY and SYGVKD. Samples of blood were obtained at baseline, on cycle 4 day 1, and on cycle 7 day 1. Findings of the study overall: Averaging showed that CD8+ T cells had more expanded clones than CD4+ did.

Assay: immunoSEQ multiplex PCR; the TCRdb copy retains only in-frame clones and omits some. The sample has tens of thousands of clones, around 88% seen once. Points on this clone: Its antigen remains unidentified.

This sequence joins TRBV10-3 and TRBJ1-3, with 11 bases identical to TRBD1. The material sequenced was CD4+ or CD8+ T cells sorted from blood, taken in a trial of the OX40 agonist ivuxolimab. This TCR came from an adult with an advanced solid tumor such as melanoma, head and neck, liver or kidney cancer. The CDR3 reads CATGQGAGGNTIYF. The CDR3 DNA reads as TGTGCCACCGGACAGGGGGCGGGTGGAAACACCATATATTTT.